This T cell receptor beta chain originates from a study of PD-L1 blockade in urothelial cancer. Study context: Reported median T cell count for blood samples was about 150,000.

The method was immunoSEQ multiplex PCR; TCRdb's version includes in-frame clones alone and lacks a portion of them. The sample includes under 25,000 clones, around nine tenths seen only once; the top ten take around 11%. Germline V lookup: CDR1 SGDLS, CDR2 YYNGEE. CDR3 length: 16 amino acids. V dropped 3 bases and J dropped 5 bases, with 17 bases sitting between them. Time point in this sample: peripheral blood 6 weeks after treatment start. Locally advanced or metastatic urothelial carcinoma affected the patients. Each patient contributed between 1 and 8 total time points of blood mononuclear cells, pretreatment and during treatment.

Sequencing used PBMCs, obtained around atezolizumab (anti-PD-L1) treatment. This clonotype originated in a woman aged 60-75 years with urothelial cancer. The chain links TRBV9 to TRBJ2-2; TRBD2 might be the D (6 bases). Here the CDR3 DNA reads TGTGCCAGCAGCGATCGGGGACTTATTCCTACCGGGGAGCTGTTTTTT. It translates to CASSDRGLIPTGELFF.